This TCR beta chain emerged from a study of CD8+ T cells in alopecia areata. Study results and caveats: Mice showed TCR sharing more clearly than patients did, possibly owing to HLA.

As regards this clone: What it binds is not known.

Germline CDR1 and CDR2: MNHEY and SMNVEV (reference sequence). Trimming removed 7 bases from V and 1 base from J, with 7 bases in between. The CDR3 runs 13 residues. Following extraction, RNA underwent reverse transcription to cDNA, which served as the sequencing template. Generated by immunoSEQ multiplex PCR, the TCRdb table keeps only in-frame clones and is missing some. The data show tens of thousands of clones, with 51% seen just once and 5.7% held by the top ten. Alopecia areata patients provided lesional scalp punch biopsies and peripheral blood. Sequencing was performed on NKG2D-high CD8+ T cells sorted from blood. The sequence was collected from a human donor with alopecia areata. This chain links TRBV27 with TRBJ2-2; D remains unclear. CDR3 region: CASIAGNTGELFF. Here the CDR3 DNA reads TGTGCCAGCATAGCAGGGAACACCGGGGAGCTGTTTTTT.